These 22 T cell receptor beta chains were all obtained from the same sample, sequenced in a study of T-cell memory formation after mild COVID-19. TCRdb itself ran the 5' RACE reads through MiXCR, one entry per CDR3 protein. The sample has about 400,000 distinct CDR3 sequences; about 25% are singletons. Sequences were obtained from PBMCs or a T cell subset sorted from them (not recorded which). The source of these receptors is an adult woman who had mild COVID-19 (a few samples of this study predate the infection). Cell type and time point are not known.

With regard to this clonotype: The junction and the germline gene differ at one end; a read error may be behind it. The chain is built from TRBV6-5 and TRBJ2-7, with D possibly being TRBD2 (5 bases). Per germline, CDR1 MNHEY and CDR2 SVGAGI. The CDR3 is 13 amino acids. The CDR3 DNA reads TGTGCCAGCAGTAACTCCGGACTCCACGAGCAGTACTTC. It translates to CASSNSGLHEQYF.

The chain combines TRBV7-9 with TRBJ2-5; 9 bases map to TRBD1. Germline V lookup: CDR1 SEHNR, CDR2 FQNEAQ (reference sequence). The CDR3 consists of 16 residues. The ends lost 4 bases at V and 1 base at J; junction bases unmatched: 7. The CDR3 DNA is TGTGCCAGCAGCTCAAACAGGGGGCTCAGCCAAGAGACCCAGTACTTC. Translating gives CASSSNRGLSQETQYF.

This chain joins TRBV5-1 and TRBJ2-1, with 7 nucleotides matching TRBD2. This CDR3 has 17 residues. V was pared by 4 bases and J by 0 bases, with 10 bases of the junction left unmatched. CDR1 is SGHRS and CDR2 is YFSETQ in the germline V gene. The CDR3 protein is CASSPDYSGFSYNEQFF. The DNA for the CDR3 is TGCGCCAGCAGCCCGGACTATAGCGGGTTCTCCTACAATGAGCAGTTCTTC.

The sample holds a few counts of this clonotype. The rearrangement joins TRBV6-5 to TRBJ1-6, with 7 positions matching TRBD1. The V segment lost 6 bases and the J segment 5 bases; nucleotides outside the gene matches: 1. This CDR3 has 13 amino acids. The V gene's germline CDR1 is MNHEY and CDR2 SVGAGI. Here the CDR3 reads CASSRGNNSPLHF. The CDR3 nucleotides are TGTGCCAGCAGCAGGGGGAATAATTCACCCCTCCACTTT.

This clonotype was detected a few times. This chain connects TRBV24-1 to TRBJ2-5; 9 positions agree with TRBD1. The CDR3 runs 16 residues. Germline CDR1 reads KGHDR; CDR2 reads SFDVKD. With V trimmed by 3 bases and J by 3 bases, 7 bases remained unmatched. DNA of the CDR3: TGTGCCACCAGTGATCGGACAGGGGCTGAGAAAGAGACCCAGTACTTC. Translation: CATSDRTGAEKETQYF.

DNA of the CDR3: TGCAGTGCTAGAGAGTTCATCTCAGATACGCAGTATTTT. Translation gives CSAREFISDTQYF. The chain joins TRBV20-1 to TRBJ2-3; D call uncertain. V lost 0 bases, J lost 4 bases, and 8 bases lay in between. Germline V gives CDR1 DFQATT, CDR2 SNEGSKA (reference sequence). The CDR3 sequence is 13 residues long.

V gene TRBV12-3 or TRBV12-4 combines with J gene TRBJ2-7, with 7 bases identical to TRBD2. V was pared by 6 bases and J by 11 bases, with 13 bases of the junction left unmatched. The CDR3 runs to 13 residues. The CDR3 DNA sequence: TGTGCCAGCAGCCCAGGGACTATTTATAAGGAGTACTTC. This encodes CASSPGTIYKEYF.

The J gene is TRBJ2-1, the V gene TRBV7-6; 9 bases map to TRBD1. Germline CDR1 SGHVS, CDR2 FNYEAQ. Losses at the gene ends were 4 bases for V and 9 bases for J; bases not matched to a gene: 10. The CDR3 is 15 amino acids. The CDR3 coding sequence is TGTGCCAGCAGCTCCCCGGGACAGGGACAGAGTGAGCAGTTCTTC. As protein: CASSSPGQGQSEQFF.

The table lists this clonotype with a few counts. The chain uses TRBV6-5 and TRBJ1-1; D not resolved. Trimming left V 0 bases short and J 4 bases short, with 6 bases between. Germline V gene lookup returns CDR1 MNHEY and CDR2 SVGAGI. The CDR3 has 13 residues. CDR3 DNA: TGTGCCAGCAGTTACTCAGGGAGCACTGAAGCTTTCTTT. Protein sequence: CASSYSGSTEAFF.

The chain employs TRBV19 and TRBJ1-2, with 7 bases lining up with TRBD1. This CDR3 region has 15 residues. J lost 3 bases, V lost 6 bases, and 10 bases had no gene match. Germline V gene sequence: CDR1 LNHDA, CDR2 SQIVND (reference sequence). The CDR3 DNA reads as TGTGCCAGTAGCGACATAGGAACAGGGGACTATGGCTACACCTTC. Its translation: CASSDIGTGDYGYTF.

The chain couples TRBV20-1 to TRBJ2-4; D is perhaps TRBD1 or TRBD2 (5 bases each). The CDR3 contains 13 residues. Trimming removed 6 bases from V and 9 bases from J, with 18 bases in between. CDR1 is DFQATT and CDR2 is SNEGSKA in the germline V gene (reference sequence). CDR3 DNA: TGCAGTGCCATGACAGAAGTAGGAGGCATTCAGTACTTC. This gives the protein CSAMTEVGGIQYF.

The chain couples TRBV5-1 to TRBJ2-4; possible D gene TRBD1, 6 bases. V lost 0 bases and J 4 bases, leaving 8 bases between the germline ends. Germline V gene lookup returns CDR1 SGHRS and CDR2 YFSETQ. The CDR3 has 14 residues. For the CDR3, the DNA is TGCGCCAGCAGCTTGGAGGGACATAAAAACATTCAGTACTTC. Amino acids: CASSLEGHKNIQYF.

CDR3 sequence: CASSQEGQRAGELFF. CDR3 coding DNA: TGCGCCAGCAGCCAAGAAGGACAAAGGGCCGGGGAGCTGTTTTTT. This chain joins TRBV4-3 and TRBJ2-2; D may be TRBD1 (5 bases). Germline loops: CDR1 LGHNA, CDR2 YSLEER. Trimming removed 0 bases at V and 6 bases at J, with 11 bases between. This CDR3 spans 15 amino acids.

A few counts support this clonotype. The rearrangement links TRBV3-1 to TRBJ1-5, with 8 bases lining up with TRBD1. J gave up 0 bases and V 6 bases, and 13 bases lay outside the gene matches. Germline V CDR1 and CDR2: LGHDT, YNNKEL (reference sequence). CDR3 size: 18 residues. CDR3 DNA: TGTGCCAGCAGTCCAAGCGGACAGGGCGGCTATAGCAATCAGCCCCAGCATTTT. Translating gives CASSPSGQGGYSNQPQHF. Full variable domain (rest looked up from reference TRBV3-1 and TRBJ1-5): DTAVSQTPKYLVTQMGNDKSIKCEQNLGHDTMYWYKQDSKKFLKIMFSYNNKELIINETVPNRFSPKSPDKAHLNLHINSLELGDSAVYFCASSPSGQGGYSNQPQHFGDGTRLSIL.

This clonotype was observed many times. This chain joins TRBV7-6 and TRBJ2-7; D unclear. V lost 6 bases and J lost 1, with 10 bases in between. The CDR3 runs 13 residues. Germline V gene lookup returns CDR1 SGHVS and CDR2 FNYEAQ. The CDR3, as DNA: TGTGCCAGCAGTCCCGGACCGTCCTACGAGCAGTACTTC. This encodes CASSPGPSYEQYF. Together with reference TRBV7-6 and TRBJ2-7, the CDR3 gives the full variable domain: GAGVSQSPRYKVTKRGQDVALRCDPISGHVSLYWYRQALGQGPEFLTYFNYEAQQDKSGLPNDRFSAERPEGSISTLTIQRTEQRDSAMYRCASSPGPSYEQYFGPGTRLTVT.

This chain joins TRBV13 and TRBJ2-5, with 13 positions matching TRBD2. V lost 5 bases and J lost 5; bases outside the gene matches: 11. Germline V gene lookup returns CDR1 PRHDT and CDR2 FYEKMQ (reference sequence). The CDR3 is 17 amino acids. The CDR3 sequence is CASSPGLAGVVGETQYF. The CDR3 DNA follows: TGTGCCAGCAGCCCAGGACTAGCGGGAGTGGTAGGGGAGACCCAGTACTTC.

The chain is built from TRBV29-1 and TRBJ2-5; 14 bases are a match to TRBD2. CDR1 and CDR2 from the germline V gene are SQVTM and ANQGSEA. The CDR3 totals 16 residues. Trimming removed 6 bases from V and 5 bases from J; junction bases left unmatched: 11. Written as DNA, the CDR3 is TGCAGCGTCCTGGGACTAGCGGGAGTCCTAGGGGAGACCCAGTACTTC. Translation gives CSVLGLAGVLGETQYF. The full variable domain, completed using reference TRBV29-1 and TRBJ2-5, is SAVISQKPSRDICQRGTSLTIQCQVDSQVTMMFWYRQQPGQSLTLIATANQGSEATYESGFVIDKFPISRPNLTFSTLTVSNMSPEDSSIYLCSVLGLAGVLGETQYFGPGTRLLVL.

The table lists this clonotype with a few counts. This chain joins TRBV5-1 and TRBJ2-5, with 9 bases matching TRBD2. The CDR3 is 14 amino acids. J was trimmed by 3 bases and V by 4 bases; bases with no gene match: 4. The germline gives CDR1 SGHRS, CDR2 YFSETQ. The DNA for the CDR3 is TGCGCCAGCAGCACCTCTAGCGGGAAAGAGACCCAGTACTTC. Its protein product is CASSTSSGKETQYF.

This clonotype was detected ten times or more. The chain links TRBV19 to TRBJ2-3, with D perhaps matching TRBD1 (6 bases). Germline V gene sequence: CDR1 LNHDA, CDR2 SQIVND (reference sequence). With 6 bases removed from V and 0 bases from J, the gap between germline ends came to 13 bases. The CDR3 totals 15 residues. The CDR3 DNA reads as TGTGCCAGTAGAGACAGGTATCCTAGCACAGATACGCAGTATTTT. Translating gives CASRDRYPSTDTQYF.

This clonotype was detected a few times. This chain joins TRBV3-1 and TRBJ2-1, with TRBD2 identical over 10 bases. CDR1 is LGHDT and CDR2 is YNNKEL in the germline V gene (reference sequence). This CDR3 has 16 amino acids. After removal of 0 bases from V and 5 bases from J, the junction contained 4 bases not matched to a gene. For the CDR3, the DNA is TGTGCCAGCAGCCAAGACCTAGCGGGGGCCCACAATGAGCAGTTCTTC. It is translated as CASSQDLAGAHNEQFF.

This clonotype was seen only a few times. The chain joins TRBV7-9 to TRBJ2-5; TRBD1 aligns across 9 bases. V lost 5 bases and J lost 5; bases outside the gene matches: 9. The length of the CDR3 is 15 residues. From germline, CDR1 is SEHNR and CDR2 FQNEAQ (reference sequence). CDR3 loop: CASSPGQGEGETQYF. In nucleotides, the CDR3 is TGTGCCAGCAGCCCGGGACAGGGAGAGGGGGAGACCCAGTACTTC.

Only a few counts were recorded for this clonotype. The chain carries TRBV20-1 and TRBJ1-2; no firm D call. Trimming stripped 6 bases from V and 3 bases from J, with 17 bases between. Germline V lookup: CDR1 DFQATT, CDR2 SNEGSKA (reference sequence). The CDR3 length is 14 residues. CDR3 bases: TGCAGTGCCAAACAAGAGGGTCTGGACTATGGCTACACCTTC. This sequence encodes CSAKQEGLDYGYTF.